These 26 T cell receptor beta chains were sequenced from one sample in a study of T cell responses to AZD1222 COVID-19 vaccine. Repertoires were generated with immunoSEQ multiplex PCR, while TCRdb's copy carries only in-frame clones and drops some. In the table there are 240,000 or so clones, approximately 93% of which are singletons. The sequencing used peripheral blood, collected on day 0 of AZD1222 vaccination. The origin of the receptors is an adult in good health.

V gene TRBV5-4 combines with J gene TRBJ2-5; 8 bases agree with TRBD1. V was pared by 4 bases and J by 5 bases, with 13 bases of the junction left unmatched. Germline V CDR1 and CDR2: SGHNT, YYREEE (reference sequence). The CDR3 is made up of 16 amino acids. CDR3 DNA sequence: TGTGCCAGCAGCCCGGCAGCCCCGGGACAGGCTGAGACCCAGTACTTC. It translates to CASSPAAPGQAETQYF.

This clone was seen just once. The gene calls are TRBV5-4 and TRBJ1-1; D may be TRBD1 (6 bases). V gave up 1 base and J gave up 3 bases, with 13 bases separating them. CDR1 is SGHNT, CDR2 YYREEE, per germline (reference sequence). The CDR3 contains 15 residues. This CDR3 is CASSLQRGLDTEAFF. CDR3 nucleotide sequence: TGTGCCAGCAGCTTGCAAAGGGGGTTGGACACTGAAGCTTTCTTT.

The chain recombines TRBV5-1 with TRBJ2-7; the match to TRBD1 covers 9 bases. There are 17 residues in the CDR3. V lost 0 bases to trimming and J lost 5 bases; unmatched junction nucleotides: 12. CDR1 SGHRS and CDR2 YFSETQ come from the germline V gene. The CDR3 here is CASSLVGPGTGLHEQYF. The DNA of the CDR3 is TGCGCCAGCAGCTTGGTGGGACCCGGGACAGGGCTGCACGAGCAGTACTTC.

V gene TRBV29-1 combines with J gene TRBJ2-1; 13 bases line up with TRBD2. The V segment lost 8 bases and the J segment 8 bases; nucleotides outside the gene matches: 9. CDR1 and CDR2 (germline): SQVTM, ANQGSEA. This CDR3 contains 14 residues. The CDR3 DNA reads TGCAGCTTATACGGGACTAGCGGGGTTGATGAGCAGTTCTTC. Its translation: CSLYGTSGVDEQFF.

The chain combines TRBV18 with TRBJ2-3, with TRBD1 identical over 7 bases. J was trimmed by 5 bases and V by 9 bases; bases with no gene match: 5. CDR1 is KGHSH and CDR2 is LQKENI in the germline V gene. The CDR3 is 12 residues long. CDR3 sequence reads: CASQGVEDTQYF. CDR3 nucleotides: TGTGCCAGTCAGGGGGTAGAAGATACGCAGTATTTT.

The chain employs TRBV5-6 and TRBJ1-4, with a tentative D call TRBD1 (5 bases). Germline V gene data show CDR1 as SGHDT and CDR2 as YYEEEE. The CDR3 covers 15 residues. V dropped 0 bases and J dropped 4 bases, with 10 bases sitting between them. In DNA form, the CDR3 reads TGTGCCAGCAGCTTGGGGGGCAGGCATAATGAAAAACTGTTTTTT. It encodes CASSLGGRHNEKLFF.

The chain carries TRBV3-1 (or the pseudogene TRBV3-2) and TRBJ2-5, with D perhaps being TRBD1 or TRBD2 (5 bases each). V was shortened by 4 bases and J by 1 base, with 28 bases between the two germline ends. The CDR3 is 20 residues long. Per germline, CDR1 LGHDT and CDR2 YNNKEL (reference sequence). The DNA for the CDR3 is TGTGCCAGCAGCCTCCAGAGGGGCAGGGTAGACGGGGAGTTCCAAGAGACCCAGTACTTC. Translated, it gives CASSLQRGRVDGEFQETQYF.

V gene TRBV5-1 combines with J gene TRBJ1-4, with D unclear. The ends were cut back, 4 bases at V and 0 bases at J, with 10 bases in the middle. From germline, CDR1 is SGHRS and CDR2 YFSETQ. This CDR3 spans 15 amino acids. The CDR3 nucleotides read TGCGCCAGCAGCCCCGCGCTGCCAACTAATGAAAAACTGTTTTTT. This sequence encodes CASSPALPTNEKLFF.

The rearrangement joins TRBV5-1 to TRBJ2-1; the match to TRBD2 covers 15 bases. The germline gives CDR1 SGHRS, CDR2 YFSETQ. The CDR3 contains 15 residues. V lost 4 bases, J lost 8 bases, and 4 bases stayed unmatched. The CDR3 loop is CASSRTSGRVDEQFF. The CDR3 DNA is TGCGCCAGCAGCCGGACTAGCGGGAGGGTCGATGAGCAGTTCTTC.

The chain has TRBV30 and TRBJ1-2, with D perhaps matching TRBD1 (5 bases). The CDR3 extends over 12 amino acids. The V end was cut by 5 bases, the J end by 3 bases, with 10 bases between. From germline, CDR1 is GTSNPN and CDR2 SVGIG (reference sequence). The CDR3 region is CAWDGAHYGYTF. The CDR3 nucleotides are TGTGCCTGGGACGGGGCTCACTATGGCTACACCTTC. Full variable domain (rest looked up from reference TRBV30 and TRBJ1-2): SQTIHQWPATLVQPVGSPLSLECTVEGTSNPNLYWYRQAAGRGLQLLFYSVGIGQISSEVPQNLSASRPQDRQFILSSKKLLLSDSGFYLCAWDGAHYGYTFGSGTRLTVV.

The chain combines TRBV7-9 with TRBJ1-4, with D hard to call. The CDR3 sequence is 15 residues long. From germline, CDR1 is SEHNR and CDR2 FQNEAQ (reference sequence). With 1 base removed from V and 7 bases from J, the gap between germline ends came to 13 bases. The chain's CDR3 is CASSLGWQPGEKLFF. CDR3 DNA sequence: TGTGCCAGCAGCTTAGGCTGGCAGCCCGGTGAAAAACTGTTTTTT. The variable domain in full, with the rest retrieved from reference TRBV7-9 and TRBJ1-4, is DTGVSQNPRHKITKRGQNVTFRCDPISEHNRLYWYRQTLGQGPEFLTYFQNEAQLEKSRLLSDRFSAERPKGSFSTLEIQRTEQGDSAMYLCASSLGWQPGEKLFFGSGTQLSVL.

The chain links TRBV24-1 to TRBJ1-5; 7 bases are shared with TRBD1. The CDR3 is 18 residues long. The germline CDR1 and CDR2 sequences are KGHDR and SFDVKD. The V gene end was trimmed by 8 bases and the J gene end by 1 base; junction bases not matched to a gene: 16. CDR3 nucleotides: TGTGCCACCATGCGGGACAGAAGAAACTCTAGGAGCAATCAGCCCCAGCATTTT. Protein sequence: CATMRDRRNSRSNQPQHF.

The chain uses TRBV2 and TRBJ1-5, with TRBD1 matching 9 bases. The germline V gene encodes CDR1 SNHLY and CDR2 FYNNEI. V shed 4 bases, J shed 1 base, and the junction held 5 bases outside the gene matches. The CDR3 sequence is 16 residues long. CDR3 loop: CASSGTGAGSNQPQHF. In DNA, the CDR3 is TGTGCCAGCAGTGGGACAGGGGCAGGAAGCAATCAGCCCCAGCATTTT. The full variable domain, its missing parts supplied by reference TRBV2 and TRBJ1-5, is EPEVTQTPSHQVTQMGQEVILRCVPISNHLYFYWYRQILGQKVEFLVSFYNNEISEKSEIFDDQFSVERPDGSNFTLKIRSTKLEDSAMYFCASSGTGAGSNQPQHFGDGTRLSIL.

CDR3 sequence: CASGLDHTGIHYGYTF. The CDR3 DNA reads TGTGCTAGTGGTTTGGACCACACAGGGATCCACTATGGCTACACCTTC. The rearrangement links TRBV12-5 to TRBJ1-2; D possibly corresponds to TRBD1 (6 bases). V lost 1 base to trimming and J lost 3 bases, with 15 bases between them. The CDR3 is 16 residues long. Germline-derived CDR1 and CDR2 are LGHNT and FRNRAP.

The J gene is TRBJ2-1, the V gene TRBV27, with D possibly TRBD2 on 5 matching bases. V lost 2 bases and J 4 bases, leaving 9 bases between the germline ends. This CDR3 has 14 residues. Germline V gene data show CDR1 as MNHEY and CDR2 as SMNVEV (reference sequence). Written as DNA, the CDR3 is TGTGCCAGCAGTTTAGCCTCGGGGTACAATGAGCAGTTCTTC. It translates to CASSLASGYNEQFF.

This clone is a singleton in its sample. The gene calls are TRBV3-1 (or the pseudogene TRBV3-2) and TRBJ1-6; D call uncertain. Per the germline V gene, CDR1 is LGHDT and CDR2 is YNNKEL (reference sequence). Trimming shortened V by 6 bases and J by 1 base, and 7 bases separated the two germline ends. CDR3 length equals 14 residues. The CDR3 loop reads CASREGSYNSPLHF. CDR3 bases: TGTGCCAGCAGGGAGGGATCCTATAATTCACCCCTCCACTTT.

J is TRBJ1-3 and V is TRBV24-1; 9 positions match TRBD1. The CDR3 consists of 18 residues. The germline CDR1 and CDR2 sequences are KGHDR and SFDVKD. Trimming removed 2 bases from V and 1 base from J; junction bases left unmatched: 8. CDR3 nucleotides: TGTGCCACCAGTGATTCCCCCGGACAGGGGAATTCTGGAAACACCATATATTTT. Translating it yields CATSDSPGQGNSGNTIYF.

This clone was counted once. The chain links TRBV4-2 to TRBJ1-3, with D tentatively TRBD1 (5 bases). The CDR3 has 15 amino acids. The V gene's germline CDR1 is LGHNA and CDR2 YNFKEQ. V lost 4 bases and J 3 bases, leaving 13 bases between the germline ends. In DNA, the CDR3 is TGTGCCAGCAGCCCGGACGGGGGAGGTGGAAACACCATATATTTT. Its translation is CASSPDGGGGNTIYF.

This rearrangement joins TRBV27 to TRBJ1-2, with D hard to call. Deletions cut 3 bases from V and 6 bases from J, with 11 bases between. This CDR3 has 13 residues. Germline V CDR1 and CDR2: MNHEY, SMNVEV (reference sequence). CDR3 nucleotides: TGTGCCAGCAGTTTTGGCCTGGAAGATGGCTACACCTTC. It codes for CASSFGLEDGYTF.

The chain combines TRBV6-1 with TRBJ1-5, with D unresolved. The CDR3 is 17 amino acids. Trimming stripped 1 base from V and 0 bases from J, with 13 bases between. Germline loops: CDR1 MNHNS, CDR2 SASEGT. In nucleotides, the CDR3 is TGTGCCAGCAGTGAAGGGACGACAACTTATAGCAATCAGCCCCAGCATTTT. It is translated as CASSEGTTTYSNQPQHF.

This chain uses TRBV7-9 with TRBJ2-7, with TRBD1 as a possible D gene (5 bases). This CDR3 region has 16 residues. Trimming cost V 1 base and J 4 bases, with 17 bases left between them. Germline V gene sequence: CDR1 SEHNR, CDR2 FQNEAQ (reference sequence). CDR3 bases: TGTGCCAGCAGCTTAGGAGGCGCAGGGTCGAGGTACGAGCAGTACTTC. It encodes CASSLGGAGSRYEQYF.

J is TRBJ2-2 and V is TRBV5-4; 7 nucleotides line up with TRBD2. Unmatched junction bases numbered 6, after V lost 4 bases and J lost 3 bases. The CDR3 length is 15 residues. From germline, CDR1 is SGHNT and CDR2 YYREEE (reference sequence). DNA for the CDR3: TGTGCCAGCAGCCCGGCGGGGGTAGACACCGGGGAGCTGTTTTTT. Its protein is CASSPAGVDTGELFF.

The rearrangement links TRBV4-3 to TRBJ2-1; no clear D gene. The V gene's germline CDR1 is LGHNA and CDR2 YSLEER. V gave up 4 bases and J gave up 10 bases, with 14 bases separating them. This CDR3 has 13 residues. The CDR3 coding sequence is TGCGCCAGCAGCCCAGAGGACGGATGGGAGCAGTTCTTC. This translates into CASSPEDGWEQFF.

This clone was seen a few times. The chain combines TRBV14 with TRBJ1-2, with D uncertain. This CDR3 is built from 14 residues. The V end was cut by 1 base, the J end by 8 bases, with 14 bases between. Germline lookup yields CDR1 SGHDN and CDR2 FVKESK. The chain's CDR3 is CASSQVTFRSGYTF. The CDR3 DNA reads as TGTGCCAGCAGCCAAGTTACCTTCAGAAGCGGCTACACCTTC.

The chain employs TRBV28 and TRBJ2-7; D tentatively fits TRBD1 or TRBD2 (5 bases each). Germline CDR1 reads MDHEN; CDR2 reads SYDVKM. Trimming left V 5 bases short and J 1 base short, with 15 bases between. The CDR3 has 15 residues. CDR3 amino acids: CASSPSGLGSYEQYF. CDR3 nucleotide sequence: TGTGCCAGCAGTCCGTCGGGGCTGGGGTCCTACGAGCAGTACTTC. Full variable domain (missing parts from reference TRBV28 and TRBJ2-7): DVKVTQSSRYLVKRTGEKVFLECVQDMDHENMFWYRQDPGLGLRLIYFSYDVKMKEKGDIPEGYSVSREKKERFSLILESASTNQTSMYLCASSPSGLGSYEQYFGPGTRLTVT.

This clone occurred once. The CDR3 DNA is TGCGCCAGCAGCCCCCGGACTAGCGGGAGAGCGGGCTACAATGAGCAGTTCTTC. Its protein is CASSPRTSGRAGYNEQFF. The chain is built from TRBV4-3 and TRBJ2-1, with TRBD2 identical over 13 bases. CDR1 is LGHNA and CDR2 is YSLEER in the germline V gene. CDR3 size: 18 residues. V dropped 4 bases and J dropped 3; count of bases not matched to a gene: 9.